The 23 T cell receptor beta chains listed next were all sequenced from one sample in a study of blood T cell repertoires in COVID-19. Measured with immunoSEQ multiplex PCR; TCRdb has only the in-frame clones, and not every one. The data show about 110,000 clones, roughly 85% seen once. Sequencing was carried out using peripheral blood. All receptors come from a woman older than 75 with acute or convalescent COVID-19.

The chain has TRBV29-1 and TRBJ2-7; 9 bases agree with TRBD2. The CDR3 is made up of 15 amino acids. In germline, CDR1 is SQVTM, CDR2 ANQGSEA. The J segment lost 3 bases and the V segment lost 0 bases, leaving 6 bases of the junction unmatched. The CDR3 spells CSVEEAGGNVYEQYF. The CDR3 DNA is TGCAGCGTTGAAGAGGCGGGAGGGAATGTCTACGAGCAGTACTTC.

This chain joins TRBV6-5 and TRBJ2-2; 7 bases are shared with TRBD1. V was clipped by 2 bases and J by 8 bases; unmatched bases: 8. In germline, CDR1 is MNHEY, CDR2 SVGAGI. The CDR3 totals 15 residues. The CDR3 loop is CASSYHTEGAGELFF. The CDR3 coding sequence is TGTGCCAGCAGTTACCATACAGAGGGGGCTGGGGAGCTGTTTTTT.

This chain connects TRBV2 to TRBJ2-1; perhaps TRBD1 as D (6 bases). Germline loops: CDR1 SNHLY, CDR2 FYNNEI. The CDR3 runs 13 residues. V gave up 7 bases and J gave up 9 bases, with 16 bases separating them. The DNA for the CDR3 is TGTGCCAGCAACCCGGACAGAGGAGGTGAGCAGTTCTTC. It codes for CASNPDRGGEQFF.

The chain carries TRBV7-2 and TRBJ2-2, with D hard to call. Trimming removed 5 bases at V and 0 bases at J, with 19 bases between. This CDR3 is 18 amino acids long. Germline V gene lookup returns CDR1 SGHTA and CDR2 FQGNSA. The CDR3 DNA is TGTGCCAGCAGCCCCCGGCGGTGGAATAACGCGAACACCGGGGAGCTGTTTTTT. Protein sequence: CASSPRRWNNANTGELFF.

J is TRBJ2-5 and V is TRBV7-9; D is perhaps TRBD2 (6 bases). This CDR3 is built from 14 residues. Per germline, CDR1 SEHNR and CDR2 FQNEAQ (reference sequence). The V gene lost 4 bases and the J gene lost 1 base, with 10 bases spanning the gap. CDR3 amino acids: CASSSGTSQETQYF. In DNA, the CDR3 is TGTGCCAGCAGCTCCGGGACTTCCCAAGAGACCCAGTACTTC. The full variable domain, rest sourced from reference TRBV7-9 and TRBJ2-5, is DTGVSQNPRHKITKRGQNVTFRCDPISEHNRLYWYRQTLGQGPEFLTYFQNEAQLEKSRLLSDRFSAERPKGSFSTLEIQRTEQGDSAMYLCASSSGTSQETQYFGPGTRLLVL.

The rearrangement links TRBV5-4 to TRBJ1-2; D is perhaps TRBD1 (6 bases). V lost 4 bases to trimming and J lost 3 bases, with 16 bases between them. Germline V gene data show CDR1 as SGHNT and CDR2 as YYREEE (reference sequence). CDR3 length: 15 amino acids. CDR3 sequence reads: CASSLGGGGHYGYTF. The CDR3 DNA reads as TGTGCCAGCAGCCTTGGAGGGGGGGGACACTATGGCTACACCTTC. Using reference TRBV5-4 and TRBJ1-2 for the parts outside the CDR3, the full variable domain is ETGVTQSPTHLIKTRGQQVTLRCSSQSGHNTVSWYQQALGQGPQFIFQYYREEENGRGNFPPRFSGLQFPNYSSELNVNALELDDSALYLCASSLGGGGHYGYTFGSGTRLTVV.

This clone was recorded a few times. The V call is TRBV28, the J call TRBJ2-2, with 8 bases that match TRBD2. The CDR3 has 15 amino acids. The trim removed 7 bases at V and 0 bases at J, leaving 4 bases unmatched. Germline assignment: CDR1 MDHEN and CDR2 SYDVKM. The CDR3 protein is CASITSGTNTGELFF. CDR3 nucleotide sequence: TGTGCCAGCATCACTAGCGGAACGAACACCGGGGAGCTGTTTTTT.

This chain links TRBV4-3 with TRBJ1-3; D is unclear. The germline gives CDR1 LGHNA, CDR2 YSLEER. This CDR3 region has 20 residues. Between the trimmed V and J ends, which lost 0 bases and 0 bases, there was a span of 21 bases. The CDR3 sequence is CASSQDLSGRLTSSGNTIYF. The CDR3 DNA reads TGCGCCAGCAGCCAAGATCTCAGCGGCCGCCTCACCAGCTCTGGAAACACCATATATTTT.

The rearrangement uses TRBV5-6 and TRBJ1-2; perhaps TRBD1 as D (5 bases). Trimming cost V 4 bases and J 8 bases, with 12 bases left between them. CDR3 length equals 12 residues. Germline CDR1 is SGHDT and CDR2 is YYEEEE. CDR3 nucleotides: TGTGCCAGCAGCCCGGGGACTCCCGGCTACACCTTC. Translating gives CASSPGTPGYTF.

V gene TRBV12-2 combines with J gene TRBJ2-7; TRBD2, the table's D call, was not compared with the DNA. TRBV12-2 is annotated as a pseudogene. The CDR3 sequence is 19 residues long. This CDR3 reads CASRLAIDFRDPSAYEQYV. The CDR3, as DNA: TGTGCAAGTCGCTTAGCGATCGACTTTAGGGACCCTAGCGCCTACGAGCAGTACGTC.

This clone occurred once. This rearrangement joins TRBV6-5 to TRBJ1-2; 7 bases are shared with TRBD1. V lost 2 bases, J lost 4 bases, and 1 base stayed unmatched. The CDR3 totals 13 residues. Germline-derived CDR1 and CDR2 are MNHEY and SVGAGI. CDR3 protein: CASSYRDSYGYTF. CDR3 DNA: TGTGCCAGCAGTTACAGGGACAGCTATGGCTACACCTTC.

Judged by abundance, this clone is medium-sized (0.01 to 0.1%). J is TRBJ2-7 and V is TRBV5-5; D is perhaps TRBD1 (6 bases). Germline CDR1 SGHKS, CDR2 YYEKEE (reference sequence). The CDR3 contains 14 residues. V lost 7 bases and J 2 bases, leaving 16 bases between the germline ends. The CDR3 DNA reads TGTGCCAGCGGGGGCAGGGGCCTCACCTACGAGCAGTACTTC. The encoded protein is CASGGRGLTYEQYF.

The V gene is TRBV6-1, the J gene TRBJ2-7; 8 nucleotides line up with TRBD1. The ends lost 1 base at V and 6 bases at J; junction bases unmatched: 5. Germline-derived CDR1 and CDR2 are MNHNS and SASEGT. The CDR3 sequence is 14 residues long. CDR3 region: CASSEGTGRREQYF. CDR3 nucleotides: TGTGCCAGCAGTGAAGGGACAGGGAGACGCGAGCAGTACTTC.

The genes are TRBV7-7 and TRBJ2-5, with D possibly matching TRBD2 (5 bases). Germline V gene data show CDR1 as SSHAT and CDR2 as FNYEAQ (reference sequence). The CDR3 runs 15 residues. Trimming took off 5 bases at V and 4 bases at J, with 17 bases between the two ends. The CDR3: CASSKTTSGGETQYF. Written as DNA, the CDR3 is TGTGCCAGCAGCAAGACTACTAGTGGTGGAGAGACCCAGTACTTC.

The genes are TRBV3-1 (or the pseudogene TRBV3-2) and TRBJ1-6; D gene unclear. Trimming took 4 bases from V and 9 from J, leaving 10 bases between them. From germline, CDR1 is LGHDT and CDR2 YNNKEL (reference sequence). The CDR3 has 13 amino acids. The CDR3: CASSPDISSPLHF. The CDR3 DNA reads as TGTGCCAGCAGCCCAGACATCAGTTCACCCCTCCACTTT.

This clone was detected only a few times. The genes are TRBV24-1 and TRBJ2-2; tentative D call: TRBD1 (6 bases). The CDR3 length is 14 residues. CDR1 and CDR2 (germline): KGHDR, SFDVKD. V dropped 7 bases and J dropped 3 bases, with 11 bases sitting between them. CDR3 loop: CATRAPGDTGELFF. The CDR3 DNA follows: TGTGCCACCAGGGCCCCAGGGGACACCGGGGAGCTGTTTTTT.

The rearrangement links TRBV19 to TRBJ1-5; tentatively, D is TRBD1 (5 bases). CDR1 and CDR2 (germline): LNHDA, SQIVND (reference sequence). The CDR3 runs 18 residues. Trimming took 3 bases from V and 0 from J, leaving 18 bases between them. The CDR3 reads CASSMEGRGYISNQPQHF. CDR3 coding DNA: TGTGCCAGTAGTATGGAGGGACGGGGCTATATTAGCAATCAGCCCCAGCATTTT.

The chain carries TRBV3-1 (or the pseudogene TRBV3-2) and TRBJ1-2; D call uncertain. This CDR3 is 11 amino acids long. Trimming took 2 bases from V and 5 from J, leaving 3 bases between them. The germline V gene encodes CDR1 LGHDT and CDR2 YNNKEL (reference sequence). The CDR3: CASSQQYGYTF. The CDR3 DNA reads TGTGCCAGCAGCCAACAGTATGGCTACACCTTC.

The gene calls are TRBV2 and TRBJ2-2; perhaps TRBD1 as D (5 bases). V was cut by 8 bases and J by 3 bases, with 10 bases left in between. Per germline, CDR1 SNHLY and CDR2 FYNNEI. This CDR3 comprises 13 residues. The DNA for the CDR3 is TGTGCCAGCCGACAGTTAGACACCGGGGAGCTGTTTTTT. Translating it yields CASRQLDTGELFF.

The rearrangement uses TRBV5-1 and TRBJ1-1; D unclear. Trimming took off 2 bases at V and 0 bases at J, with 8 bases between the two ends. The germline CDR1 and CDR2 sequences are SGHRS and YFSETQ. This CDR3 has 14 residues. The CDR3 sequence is CASSFASMNTEAFF. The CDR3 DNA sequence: TGCGCCAGCAGCTTTGCCAGTATGAACACTGAAGCTTTCTTT.

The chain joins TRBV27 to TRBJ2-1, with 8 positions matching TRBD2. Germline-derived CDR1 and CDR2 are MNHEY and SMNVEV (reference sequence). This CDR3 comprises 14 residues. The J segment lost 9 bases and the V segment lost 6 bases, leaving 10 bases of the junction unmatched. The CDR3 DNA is TGTGCCAGCAGCCCATCCGGACTAGCAGGTGAGCAGTTCTTC. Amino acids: CASSPSGLAGEQFF.

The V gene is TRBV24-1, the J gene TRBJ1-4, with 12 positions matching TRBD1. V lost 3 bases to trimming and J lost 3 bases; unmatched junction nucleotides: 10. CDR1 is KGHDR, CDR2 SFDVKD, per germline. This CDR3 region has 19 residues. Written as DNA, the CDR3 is TGTGCCACCAGTGATACTCGACCGGGACAGGGGGCATCTAATGAAAAACTGTTTTTT. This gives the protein CATSDTRPGQGASNEKLFF.

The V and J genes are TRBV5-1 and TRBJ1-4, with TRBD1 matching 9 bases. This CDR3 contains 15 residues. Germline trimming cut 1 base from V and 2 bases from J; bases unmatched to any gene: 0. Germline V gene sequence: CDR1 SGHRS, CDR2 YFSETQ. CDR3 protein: CASSLTGGTNEKLFF. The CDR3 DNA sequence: TGCGCCAGCAGCTTGACAGGGGGCACTAATGAAAAACTGTTTTTT.